This TCR beta chain was profiled in a study of beta chain features in type 1 diabetes. Regarding the study as a whole: Shorter TCRB CDR3s, moderately but significantly so, were found in Type 1 diabetes patients in all four CD4+ subsets. Within patients, naive, central memory and Treg TCRB repertoires seemed more similar than within healthy donors. Short templates might get an advantage during PCR, and this would be equal in patients and controls.

Germline V gene sequence: CDR1 LNHDA, CDR2 SQIVND (reference sequence). V was clipped by 5 bases and J by 6 bases, with 8 bases between them. This CDR3 has 13 amino acids. This clone was seen only a few times. As yet, its antigen is unknown. The whole isolated RNA underwent reverse transcription, so sequencing captured expressed TCRB transcripts. An average of around 3.4 million reads was obtained for naive, central memory and regulatory T cell samples. The assay was immunoSEQ multiplex PCR, and TCRdb's table has in-frame clones only and misses some. The table includes under 300,000 clones, approximately 13% detected once. CD4+ cells of the naive, central memory, regulatory and stem cell-like memory types were sorted via CD45RO/CCR7/CD25/CD127/CD95/CD27.

The origin of this receptor is a young man with type 1 diabetes. The V and J genes are TRBV19 and TRBJ1-6, with D unclear. Sequencing input: naive CD4+ T cells from blood. The CDR3 here is CASSFPGNSPLHF. The DNA for the CDR3 is TGTGCCAGTAGTTTCCCGGGTAATTCACCCCTCCACTTT.